What follows are 9 T cell receptor beta chains derived from one specimen sequenced in a study of cytomegalovirus exposure and HLA in healthy donors. This PCR relied on a set of 60 Vbeta primers and 13 Jbeta primers. TCRdb's table, derived via immunoSEQ multiplex PCR, lists solely in-frame clones and lacks some. In the table there are over 150,000 clones, roughly 70% of which are singletons. The sequencing sample was made of PBMCs. Receptors were obtained from a woman in her thirties or forties in good health and CMV-seropositive.

The J gene is TRBJ2-5, the V gene TRBV27; 7 bases line up with TRBD2. Germline V lookup: CDR1 MNHEY, CDR2 SMNVEV (reference sequence). V trimming: 6 bases; J trimming: 2 bases; junction bases outside the gene matches: 6. CDR3 size: 14 residues. The CDR3 protein is CASRVLASQETQYF. The CDR3, as DNA: TGTGCCAGCAGGGTACTAGCGTCGCAAGAGACCCAGTACTTC.

This rearrangement joins TRBV7-2 to TRBJ2-2; TRBD2 agrees at 10 bases. The V gene end was trimmed by 1 base and the J gene end by 7 bases; junction bases not matched to a gene: 9. Per the germline V gene, CDR1 is SGHTA and CDR2 is FQGNSA. The CDR3 is 17 amino acids. The CDR3 nucleotides read TGTGCCAGCAGCTTAGAAAGCGGGGGGGCCCCTCACGGGGAGCTGTTTTTT. This encodes CASSLESGGAPHGELFF.

The chain has TRBV4-2 and TRBJ1-4; 7 positions match TRBD1. Looked up from germline, CDR1 is LGHNA and CDR2 is YNFKEQ. The length of the CDR3 is 18 residues. Trimming removed 0 bases from V and 0 bases from J; junction bases left unmatched: 7. CDR3 sequence (DNA): TGTGCCAGCAGCCAAGAAGGGCAGGGGGTCGCAACTAATGAAAAACTGTTTTTT. This gives the protein CASSQEGQGVATNEKLFF.

This chain joins TRBV7-3 and TRBJ2-6; D is possibly TRBD2 (6 bases). Germline lookup yields CDR1 SGHTA and CDR2 FQGTGA. V shed 6 bases and J shed 0 bases, with 12 bases lying between them. The CDR3 runs to 16 residues. CDR3 amino acids: CASSRDSVSGANVLTF. The CDR3 DNA sequence: TGTGCCAGCAGTCGGGACTCCGTCTCTGGGGCCAACGTCCTGACTTTC.

The rearrangement uses TRBV2 and TRBJ2-3; D gene ambiguous. The CDR3 runs 16 residues. Trimming removed 4 bases from V and 0 bases from J, with 14 bases in between. The germline V gene encodes CDR1 SNHLY and CDR2 FYNNEI. CDR3 bases: TGTGCCAGCAGTGTTTCAGGCAGCCCTAGCACAGATACGCAGTATTTT. Residues: CASSVSGSPSTDTQYF.

This clone has just a few counts. The chain links TRBV4-1 to TRBJ2-7, with a tentative D call TRBD1 (7 bases). Germline V gene sequence: CDR1 MGHRA, CDR2 YSYEKL. The V end was cut by 7 bases, the J end by 7 bases, with 20 bases between. The CDR3 is made up of 14 amino acids. This chain's CDR3 is CASTAGTDPFEQYF. CDR3 nucleotides: TGCGCCAGCACGGCGGGGACAGACCCTTTTGAGCAGTACTTC.

The chain carries TRBV19 and TRBJ1-5; 11 bases line up with TRBD1. The CDR3 covers 15 residues. After removal of 3 bases from V and 6 bases from J, the junction contained 4 bases not matched to a gene. Per germline, CDR1 LNHDA and CDR2 SQIVND (reference sequence). CDR3 nucleotides: TGTGCCAGTAGTATCGGACAGGGGGCAAGTCAGCCCCAGCATTTT. It translates to CASSIGQGASQPQHF.

The chain has TRBV12-5 and TRBJ2-1; 7 positions agree with TRBD1. CDR1 and CDR2 (germline): LGHNT, FRNRAP. After removal of 4 bases from V and 0 bases from J, the junction contained 12 bases not matched to a gene. The CDR3 contains 18 residues. CDR3 residues: CASGWSPGTAISYNEQFF. In nucleotides, the CDR3 is TGTGCTAGTGGTTGGAGTCCTGGGACAGCCATCTCCTACAATGAGCAGTTCTTC.

This clone was found a few times. This chain joins TRBV9 and TRBJ2-1, with D perhaps TRBD2 (5 bases). The germline V gene encodes CDR1 SGDLS and CDR2 YYNGEE. The CDR3 contains 15 residues. The V and J ends lost 4 bases and 8 bases respectively, with 19 bases between them. The CDR3 here is CASSSRTGALDEQFF. The CDR3 coding sequence is TGTGCCAGCAGCTCGCGGACTGGCGCACTCGATGAGCAGTTCTTC. Based on the CDR3 plus reference TRBV9 and TRBJ2-1, the full variable domain is DSGVTQTPKHLITATGQRVTLRCSPRSGDLSVYWYQQSLDQGLQFLIQYYNGEERAKGNILERFSAQQFPDLHSELNLSSLELGDSALYFCASSSRTGALDEQFFGPGTRLTVL.